This entry features one T cell receptor (beta chain) sequence. One entry per CDR3 protein results from TCRdb running MiXCR on the PCR reads. This repertoire shows about 510,000 distinct CDR3 sequences, roughly a fifth found once; its top ten account for 0.65% to 0.95%. The CDR3 contains 18 residues. Looked up from germline, CDR1 is LNHNV and CDR2 is YYDKDF (reference sequence). V was pared by 0 bases and J by 5 bases, with 8 bases of the junction left unmatched. The data are from a study of molecular identifiers for immune sequencing clone quantification. This sequence joins TRBV15 and TRBJ2-7, with 15 nucleotides matching TRBD2. The receptor's source is a human donor in good health. Some libraries in this study had Jurkat cell RNA spiked in. The material sequenced was naive CD8+ T cells from blood, with Jurkat cell RNA spiked in. Subset defined: FACS-sorted CD8+CD4-CCR7+CD45RA+ naive T cells. This CDR3 reads CATSRDLGLAGGGDEQYF. The CDR3 nucleotides read TGTGCCACCAGCAGAGATTTGGGACTAGCGGGAGGAGGGGACGAGCAGTACTTC.